The present T cell receptor (beta chain) was sequenced within a study of T cells in Graves' hyperthyroidism and ophthalmopathy (dated by TCRdb to between 2018 and 2020). For the wider study: Peripheral blood was collected at initial diagnosis, before any treatment. To identify TCR V-J signatures that set the groups apart, the researchers used a discovery cohort of approximately 98 patients, made up of 40 to 45 with Graves' ophthalmopathy and 57 with stable Graves' hyperthyroidism. Whether ophthalmopathy could be predicted prospectively was tested in an independent validation cohort made up of 18 to 20 hyperthyroidism patients plus 17 patients who later progressed to ophthalmopathy. For training and testing, the 110 or so patients in the discovery cohort were randomly divided in a 7:3 ratio. The study also compared thyroid tissue and blood T-cell repertoires from a handful of Graves' hyperthyroidism patients. Following sampling, methimazole starting at 30 mg daily was given to hyperthyroidism patients, and high-dose intravenous methylprednisolone was given to ophthalmopathy patients. According to the paper, TCR Vbeta CDR3 sequencing was carried out on about 140 peripheral blood samples, which came from approximately 43 ophthalmopathy, fewer than 80 hyperthyroidism and approximately 17 progressor patients.

Here is what the overall study found, with its caveats: Ophthalmopathy was separated from stable hyperthyroidism by a 13 V-J signature model, with approximately 85% sensitivity and about 81% specificity obtained in cross-validation and 80%/75% obtained in testing. Most expanded thyroid clonotypes (frequency above 0.001) were also found in blood, which suggests that blood repertoires may mirror thyroid immune responses. Sample size was not statistically predetermined, and investigators were not blinded to group allocation. In validation, the model predicted progression to ophthalmopathy with just under 71% sensitivity and about 73% specificity, a median of about six months before onset.

Stable Graves' hyperthyroidism was defined as no progression to ophthalmopathy during 18 months of follow-up. Hyperthyroidism patients were aged 18 to 65 years and newly diagnosed, with disease duration of less than 2 months. Any patient with an uncontrolled infection, another autoimmune disease, pregnancy or lactation was excluded. Diagnoses were established on the basis of clinical symptoms, serum thyroxine and TRAb, thyroid ultrasound, and orbital computed tomography. PBMCs were separated from roughly 9.3 ml of fresh peripheral blood using Ficoll-Paque density gradient centrifugation. Total RNA was extracted using Trizol reagent, and RNA quality was assessed on an Agilent 2100 Bioanalyzer. This clonotype was observed at least ten times. No antigen is known for it. Per-base qualities were not stored, and no clone one base away is much larger. CDR1 SEHNR and CDR2 FQNEAQ are derived from the germline V gene (reference sequence). The cysteine opens and the phenylalanine closes a CDR3 of 13 amino acids. The DNA shown is the 39-base CDR3, in frame from base 1. V and J lose 2 bases and 6 bases, and a span of 8 bases separates them.

Amplification of TCR beta CDR3 regions was carried out from RNA transcripts. For the first round of RT-PCR on the TCR CDR3, the HTBI primer set was used together with the Qiagen OneStep RT-PCR kit. A second multiplex PCR round built the libraries, followed by size selection and purification. Libraries were sequenced paired-end with 100 bp reads on an Illumina HiSeq2000. On the study's bioinformatics: SOAPnuke was used to process the raw data, throwing out any read that contained adapters or uncalled bases, had a mean Phred below 15, or lacked an exact constant-primer or identifier match. High-quality paired reads were merged with COPE v1.2.5, and unique nucleotide sequences were defined as clonotypes. Clonotypes were aligned to IMGT TRBV, TRBD and TRBJ reference segments using MiTCR v1.1. Only V-J combinations with frequency above 0.0001, covering about 99% of repertoires, were analysed. A TCS score was defined as the ratio between F50 (clonal expansion) and ExV (chaos), using BLOSUM62-based TCRdist between CDR3 peptides within each V-J. Welch's t-statistics and random forest reduced fewer than 600 V-J features to 10 to 15, which were used in a naive Bayes classifier (R e1071). Starting from the raw public reads, TCRdb applied fastp trimming at Q25, assembled clones with MiXCR and retained in-frame beta chains. Entries are consolidated by CDR3 protein sequence, retaining the most common genes and DNA. Clone size and V and J calls follow TCRdb, not the original study. The sample contains fewer than 700,000 distinct CDR3 sequences, about a sixth of them found a single time. The biggest ten clones account for about 3.8% of the sample.

The sequence joins TRBV7-9 to TRBJ2-1; too little of a D gene remains to name it. The sample consisted of blood. The sequence came from a woman in her 30s with Graves' hyperthyroidism. The CDR3 has the sequence CASSLSTANEQFF. The DNA sequence is given as TGTGCCAGCAGCTTAAGTACAGCCAATGAGCAGTTCTTC.